The 20 T cell receptor beta chains listed next were all sequenced from one sample in a study of blood T cell repertoires in COVID-19. Libraries were prepared by immunoSEQ multiplex PCR; TCRdb keeps only in-frame clonotypes and omits some of them. The sample has fewer than 250,000 clones; about 88% are singletons. The specimen sequenced was peripheral blood. These receptors were obtained from a man in his sixties or seventies with acute or convalescent COVID-19.

The chain uses TRBV6-5 and TRBJ1-6; D call uncertain. Germline V lookup: CDR1 MNHEY, CDR2 SVGAGI. Trimming shortened V by 0 bases and J by 6 bases, and 9 bases separated the two germline ends. The CDR3 consists of 15 residues. CDR3 in DNA: TGTGCCAGCAGTTACTCGAGGGAGGGTAATTCACCCCTCCACTTT. It is translated as CASSYSREGNSPLHF.

This clone was seen a single time. The V and J genes are TRBV9 and TRBJ2-5; 7 bases map to TRBD1. The germline V gene has CDR1 SGDLS and CDR2 YYNGEE. With 2 bases clipped from V and 3 bases from J, the junction kept 7 bases outside the gene matches. The CDR3 has 15 residues. CDR3 loop: CASSVTGTEKETQYF. CDR3 in DNA: TGTGCCAGCAGCGTTACCGGGACAGAAAAAGAGACCCAGTACTTC.

This clone was observed once. This CDR3 is CSVGGQGPGELFF. CDR3 nucleotide sequence: TGCAGCGTTGGCGGACAGGGCCCCGGGGAGCTGTTTTTT. The chain uses TRBV29-1 and TRBJ2-2, with TRBD1 matching 8 bases. Germline assignment: CDR1 SQVTM and CDR2 ANQGSEA. Losses at the gene ends were 4 bases for V and 6 bases for J; bases not matched to a gene: 4. CDR3 length: 13 residues.

This CDR3 is CASSPLANYNEQFF. DNA for the CDR3: TGTGCCAGCAGCCCACTAGCGAACTACAATGAGCAGTTCTTC. The chain couples TRBV7-8 to TRBJ2-1; 7 nucleotides align to TRBD2. The germline gives CDR1 SGHVS, CDR2 FQNEAQ. J was trimmed by 3 bases and V by 5 bases; bases with no gene match: 4. The CDR3 spans 14 residues.

The genes are TRBV19 and TRBJ2-7; unclear D gene. V dropped 3 bases and J dropped 0 bases, with 9 bases sitting between them. CDR1 and CDR2 (germline): LNHDA, SQIVND (reference sequence). The CDR3 spans 14 residues. Here the CDR3 DNA reads TGTGCCAGTAGTATCCGAACTACCTCCTACGAGCAGTACTTC. It is translated as CASSIRTTSYEQYF.

J is TRBJ2-5 and V is TRBV2; 9 bases are a match to TRBD2. CDR1 is SNHLY, CDR2 FYNNEI, per germline. With 7 bases clipped from V and 5 bases from J, the junction kept 2 bases outside the gene matches. The CDR3 is 12 residues long. The CDR3 is CASKREVETQYF. In nucleotides, the CDR3 is TGTGCCAGCAAGCGGGAGGTGGAGACCCAGTACTTC.

This clone has a single count. The chain uses TRBV2 and TRBJ1-6; 9 nucleotides match TRBD1. CDR3 length: 13 residues. Per germline, CDR1 SNHLY and CDR2 FYNNEI. The J segment lost 8 bases and the V segment lost 5 bases, leaving 1 base of the junction unmatched. The CDR3 loop reads CASSRTGDSPLHF. The CDR3 coding sequence is TGTGCCAGCAGTAGGACAGGGGATTCACCCCTCCACTTT.

The chain carries TRBV4-3 and TRBJ2-7; 7 nucleotides agree with TRBD1. The germline V gene encodes CDR1 LGHNA and CDR2 YSLEER. CDR3 length: 17 residues. V dropped 0 bases and J dropped 5; count of bases not matched to a gene: 13. As DNA, the CDR3 is TGCGCCAGCAGCCAAGATTTGCTTCGACAGGGATTCCACGAGCAGTACTTC. Translated: CASSQDLLRQGFHEQYF.

The rearrangement joins TRBV21-1 to TRBJ2-3; the table gives TRBD2 as D, unverified against the DNA. TRBV21-1 is marked as a pseudogene. This CDR3 is 20 amino acids long. The CDR3 region is CASSPRILRTGAGGADTQYF. The DNA for the CDR3 is TGTGCCAGCAGCCCCAGAATTTTACGTACAGGGGCGGGGGGCGCAGATACGCAGTATTTT.

The chain carries TRBV28 and TRBJ1-1; 7 bases map to TRBD1. The germline gives CDR1 MDHEN, CDR2 SYDVKM. V was clipped by 2 bases and J by 0 bases; unmatched bases: 3. CDR3 length equals 15 residues. CDR3 sequence: CASSLQGVLNTEAFF. DNA of the CDR3: TGTGCCAGCAGTTTACAGGGGGTCTTGAACACTGAAGCTTTCTTT.

The rearrangement links TRBV11-2 to TRBJ2-7; no clear D. V lost 2 bases to trimming and J lost 9 bases, with 8 bases between them. The CDR3 has 11 amino acids. Germline V gene sequence: CDR1 SGHAT, CDR2 FQNNGV. CDR3 sequence: CASSLSLAQYF. The CDR3 nucleotides are TGTGCCAGCAGCTTATCGCTGGCGCAGTACTTC.

J is TRBJ1-6 and V is TRBV6-5; 7 nucleotides match TRBD1. V lost 0 bases to trimming and J lost 7 bases; unmatched junction nucleotides: 6. The CDR3 has 16 amino acids. Germline V lookup: CDR1 MNHEY, CDR2 SVGAGI. CDR3 nucleotide sequence: TGTGCCAGCAGTTACTCGCCCCAGGGGGGCAATTCACCCCTCCACTTT. Encoded protein: CASSYSPQGGNSPLHF.

V usage is TRBV3-1 (or the pseudogene TRBV3-2) and J usage is TRBJ2-5; D possibly corresponds to TRBD2 (7 bases). The CDR3 totals 16 residues. V lost 3 bases to trimming and J lost 4 bases, with 18 bases between them. The germline V gene has CDR1 LGHDT and CDR2 YNNKEL (reference sequence). The CDR3 nucleotides read TGTGCCAGCAGCCAGCCCCATGGGGCGGGGGCAGAGACCCAGTACTTC. Protein sequence: CASSQPHGAGAETQYF.

This chain connects TRBV7-2 to TRBJ2-2; 9 positions agree with TRBD2. The J segment lost 1 base and the V segment lost 4 bases, leaving 7 bases of the junction unmatched. The germline V gene has CDR1 SGHTA and CDR2 FQGNSA. This CDR3 comprises 17 residues. CDR3 loop: CASSSVLTSGNTGELFF. The CDR3 DNA sequence: TGTGCCAGCAGCTCTGTCCTGACTAGCGGGAACACCGGGGAGCTGTTTTTT.

The chain carries TRBV5-4 and TRBJ1-4; no definite D call. V was shortened by 1 base and J by 8 bases, with 12 bases between the two germline ends. The CDR3 spans 14 residues. In germline, CDR1 is SGHNT, CDR2 YYREEE (reference sequence). Written as DNA, the CDR3 is TGTGCCAGCAGCTTGAGAGGGCCGGGGGAAAAACTGTTTTTT. Residues: CASSLRGPGEKLFF.

CDR3 amino acids: CASSPTGSDEPQYF. The CDR3 bases are TGTGCCAGCAGCCCTACAGGGAGCGACGAGCCTCAGTACTTC. The chain recombines TRBV3-1 (or the pseudogene TRBV3-2) with TRBJ2-5, with D perhaps TRBD1 (6 bases). The V end lost 4 bases, the J end lost 11 bases, and 20 bases lay between the germline ends. Germline-derived CDR1 and CDR2 are LGHDT and YNNKEL (reference sequence). CDR3 length equals 14 residues.

This clone was observed once. The genes are TRBV30 and TRBJ2-5, with 10 bases aligning to TRBD2. CDR3 size: 16 residues. V was clipped by 1 base and J by 0 bases; unmatched bases: 5. Germline lookup yields CDR1 GTSNPN and CDR2 SVGIG (reference sequence). Written as DNA, the CDR3 is TGTGCCTGGAGTGCCAAACTAGCGGGGCACCAAGAGACCCAGTACTTC. This codes for CAWSAKLAGHQETQYF.

The chain recombines TRBV19 with TRBJ2-1; D gene uncertain. The germline V gene encodes CDR1 LNHDA and CDR2 SQIVND (reference sequence). The length of the CDR3 is 16 residues. V was cut by 4 bases and J by 6 bases, with 19 bases left in between. For the CDR3, the DNA is TGTGCCAGTAGTAGCATAGCTACGGGTGGGTCCAATGAGCAGTTCTTC. This codes for CASSSIATGGSNEQFF. Combining the CDR3 with reference TRBV19 and TRBJ2-1 gives the whole variable domain DGGITQSPKYLFRKEGQNVTLSCEQNLNHDAMYWYRQDPGQGLRLIYYSQIVNDFQKGDIAEGYSVSREKKESFPLTVTSAQKNPTAFYLCASSSIATGGSNEQFFGPGTRLTVL.

This clone has a single count. The V and J genes are TRBV6-5 and TRBJ1-6; no clear D gene. The CDR3 consists of 15 residues. In germline, CDR1 is MNHEY, CDR2 SVGAGI. Between the trimmed V and J ends, which lost 0 bases and 10 bases, there was a span of 13 bases. The DNA of the CDR3 is TGTGCCAGCAGTTACTCTGCGGGCCAAGGGTCACCCCTCCACTTT. Translating gives CASSYSAGQGSPLHF.

The V call is TRBV19, the J call TRBJ2-7, with 7 bases lining up with TRBD1. The germline CDR1 and CDR2 sequences are LNHDA and SQIVND (reference sequence). V lost 7 bases and J lost 1; bases outside the gene matches: 13. The CDR3 loop spans 16 amino acids. The CDR3 DNA is TGTGCCAGTACCCTCTCGACAGGGTCACAATCCTACGAGCAGTACTTC. It encodes CASTLSTGSQSYEQYF.